Below are 13 T cell receptor beta chains sequenced from a single sample in a study of graft-versus-host responses after intestinal transplantation. Responders (about 200,000, CFSE-labeled) met about 200,000 stimulators that were irradiated and violet-dye-labeled. Libraries were prepared by immunoSEQ multiplex PCR; TCRdb keeps only in-frame clonotypes and omits some of them. This sample has about 12,000 clones; approximately 35% occur once, and the top ten carry roughly 3.2%. This specimen was alloreactive CD8+ T cells from a mixed lymphocyte reaction culture, taken before intestinal transplant. The subset is: CFSE-low proliferating T cells sorted from approximately six-day pre-transplant mixed lymphocyte reaction (GvH or HvG direction). These receptors were collected from a human patient who received an intestinal transplant.

The gene calls are TRBV5-8 and TRBJ1-2; tentatively, D is TRBD1 (6 bases). The CDR3 length is 15 residues. Germline loops: CDR1 SGHTS, CDR2 YDEGEE. The V end lost 2 bases, the J end lost 1 base, and 12 bases lay between the germline ends. CDR3 sequence reads: CASSLLTGFNYGYTF. In DNA, the CDR3 is TGTGCCAGCAGCTTATTGACAGGCTTTAACTATGGCTACACCTTC.

The genes are TRBV9 and TRBJ2-1, with a possible D match to TRBD1 (7 bases). The V gene's germline CDR1 is SGDLS and CDR2 YYNGEE. Trimming removed 6 bases from V and 0 bases from J, with 13 bases in between. This CDR3 has 15 residues. The CDR3 sequence is CASNAGQLSYNEQFF. The CDR3 nucleotides are TGTGCCAGCAATGCGGGACAGCTCTCCTACAATGAGCAGTTCTTC.

For this clone: This may come from a read error, since a much larger clone is one base off. This sample includes further DNA sequences coding for the same CDR3. The CDR3 reads CATSRGRNQPQHF. The CDR3 DNA sequence: TGTGCCACCAGCAGAGGAAGGAACCAGCCCCAGCATTTT. This chain links TRBV15 with TRBJ1-5; D is ambiguous. The V gene's germline CDR1 is LNHNV and CDR2 YYDKDF (reference sequence). The V and J ends lost 1 base and 7 bases respectively, with 8 bases between them. The CDR3 covers 13 residues.

This clone is labeled as large. This chain uses TRBV7-9 with TRBJ1-1; TRBD1 aligns across 7 bases. The CDR3 is 15 amino acids. The V gene end was trimmed by 4 bases and the J gene end by 0 bases; junction bases not matched to a gene: 5. Germline-derived CDR1 and CDR2 are SEHNR and FQNEAQ (reference sequence). The CDR3 sequence is CASSSRDSMNTEAFF. CDR3 DNA sequence: TGTGCCAGCAGCTCTAGGGACAGCATGAACACTGAAGCTTTCTTT.

The chain couples TRBV4-1 to TRBJ1-4; D ambiguous. This CDR3 is built from 17 residues. From germline, CDR1 is MGHRA and CDR2 YSYEKL. V lost 4 bases to trimming and J lost 5 bases, with 20 bases between them. CDR3 sequence reads: CASSPHISDGLNEKLFF. CDR3 coding DNA: TGCGCCAGCAGCCCTCACATCTCGGACGGATTGAATGAAAAACTGTTTTTT.

The chain is built from TRBV5-8 and TRBJ2-7; D may be TRBD1 (6 bases). V lost 0 bases and J 7 bases, leaving 17 bases between the germline ends. This CDR3 is built from 15 residues. The germline V gene has CDR1 SGHTS and CDR2 YDEGEE. CDR3 bases: TGTGCCAGCAGCTTGGCTTATCAGGGGAGTAATGAGCAGTACTTC. It encodes CASSLAYQGSNEQYF.

This chain links TRBV30 with TRBJ1-2; TRBD1 is a possible D gene (6 bases). CDR3 length: 15 residues. The germline CDR1 and CDR2 sequences are GTSNPN and SVGIG (reference sequence). V was trimmed by 1 base and J by 6 bases, leaving 18 bases between them. The CDR3 loop is CAWSDWVRGLDGYTF. The CDR3, as DNA: TGTGCCTGGAGTGATTGGGTCAGGGGCCTGGATGGCTACACCTTC.

The chain is built from TRBV27 and TRBJ2-7; 11 bases line up with TRBD2. The V gene end was trimmed by 3 bases and the J gene end by 1 base; junction bases not matched to a gene: 2. The CDR3 contains 15 residues. Looked up from germline, CDR1 is MNHEY and CDR2 is SMNVEV (reference sequence). The CDR3 loop is CASSFSSGGSYEQYF. The CDR3 nucleotides are TGTGCCAGCAGTTTTTCTAGCGGGGGGTCCTACGAGCAGTACTTC.

The chain joins TRBV19 to TRBJ2-1; 8 nucleotides agree with TRBD2. The CDR3 extends over 17 amino acids. In germline, CDR1 is LNHDA, CDR2 SQIVND (reference sequence). Losses at the gene ends were 6 bases for V and 3 bases for J; bases not matched to a gene: 13. The CDR3 DNA is TGTGCCAGTAGCGCCCCACTTACTAGCGGCCTCTACAATGAGCAGTTCTTC. Translation: CASSAPLTSGLYNEQFF.

This chain joins TRBV7-9 and TRBJ2-7; TRBD1 matches at 12 bases. Trimming took 6 bases from V and 4 from J; bases not matched to a gene: 4. The CDR3 runs to 14 residues. Per the germline V gene, CDR1 is SEHNR and CDR2 is FQNEAQ (reference sequence). DNA for the CDR3: TGTGCCAGCAGACCGGGACAGGGGGCTTACGAGCAGTACTTC. Protein: CASRPGQGAYEQYF.

The chain carries TRBV6-8 and TRBJ1-1, with 7 nucleotides matching TRBD1. Losses at the gene ends were 4 bases for V and 0 bases for J; bases not matched to a gene: 5. Germline CDR1 MNHGY, CDR2 SAAAGT. The CDR3 length is 15 residues. CDR3 amino acids: CASSFTGQLNTEAFF. CDR3 bases: TGTGCCAGCAGTTTTACGGGACAGTTGAACACTGAAGCTTTCTTT.

This clone has more than one count but fewer than ten. V and J are TRBV4-2 and TRBJ1-4; TRBD1 is a possible D gene (5 bases). The CDR3 extends over 16 amino acids. The germline V and J ends were trimmed by 1 base and 8 bases, with 17 bases remaining between them. Germline CDR1 LGHNA, CDR2 YNFKEQ. The CDR3 DNA follows: TGTGCCAGCAGCCAAGTATGGGACCGGACTGAAGAAAAACTGTTTTTT. The encoded protein is CASSQVWDRTEEKLFF.

This clone showed up just once. V and J are TRBV10-3 and TRBJ1-1, with 8 positions matching TRBD1. CDR1 is ENHRY and CDR2 is SYGVKD in the germline V gene. The CDR3 length is 15 residues. J lost 5 bases, V lost 4 bases, and 9 bases had no gene match. In nucleotides, the CDR3 is TGTGCCATCAGTGGCGGCCGACAGGGGAGAACTGAAGCTTTCTTT. Amino acids: CAISGGRQGRTEAFF.